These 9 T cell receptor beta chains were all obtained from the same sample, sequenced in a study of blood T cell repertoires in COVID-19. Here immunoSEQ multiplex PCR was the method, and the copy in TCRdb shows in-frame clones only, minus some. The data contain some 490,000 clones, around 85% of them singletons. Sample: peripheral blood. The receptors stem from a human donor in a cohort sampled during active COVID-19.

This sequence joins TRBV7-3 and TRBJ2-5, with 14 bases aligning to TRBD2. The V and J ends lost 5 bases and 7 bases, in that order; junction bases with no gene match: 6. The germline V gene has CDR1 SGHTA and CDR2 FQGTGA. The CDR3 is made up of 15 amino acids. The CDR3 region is CASSLGTSGSGTQYF. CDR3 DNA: TGTGCCAGCAGCCTTGGGACTAGCGGGAGTGGGACCCAGTACTTC.

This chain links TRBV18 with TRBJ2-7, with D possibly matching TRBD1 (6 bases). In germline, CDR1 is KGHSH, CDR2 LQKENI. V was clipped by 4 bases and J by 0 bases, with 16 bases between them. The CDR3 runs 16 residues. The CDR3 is CASSRQGNALSYEQYF. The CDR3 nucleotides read TGTGCCAGCTCACGGCAGGGGAATGCCCTCTCCTACGAGCAGTACTTC.

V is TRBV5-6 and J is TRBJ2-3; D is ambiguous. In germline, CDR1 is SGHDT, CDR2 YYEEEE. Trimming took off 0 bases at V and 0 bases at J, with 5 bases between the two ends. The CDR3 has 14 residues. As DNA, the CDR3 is TGTGCCAGCAGCTTGGATCGGAGCACAGATACGCAGTATTTT. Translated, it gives CASSLDRSTDTQYF.

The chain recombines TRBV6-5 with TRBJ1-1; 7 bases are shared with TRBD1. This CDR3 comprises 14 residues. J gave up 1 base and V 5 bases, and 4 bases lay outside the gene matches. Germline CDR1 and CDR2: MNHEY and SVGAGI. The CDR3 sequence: CASSRQGPNTEAFF. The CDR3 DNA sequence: TGTGCCAGCAGTCGACAGGGTCCGAACACTGAAGCTTTCTTT.

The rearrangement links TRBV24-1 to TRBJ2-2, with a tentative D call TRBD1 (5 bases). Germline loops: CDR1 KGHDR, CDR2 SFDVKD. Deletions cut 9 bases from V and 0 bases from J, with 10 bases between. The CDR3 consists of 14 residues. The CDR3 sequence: CATLDSANTGELFF. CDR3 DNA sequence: TGTGCCACCCTTGACAGCGCGAACACCGGGGAGCTGTTTTTT.

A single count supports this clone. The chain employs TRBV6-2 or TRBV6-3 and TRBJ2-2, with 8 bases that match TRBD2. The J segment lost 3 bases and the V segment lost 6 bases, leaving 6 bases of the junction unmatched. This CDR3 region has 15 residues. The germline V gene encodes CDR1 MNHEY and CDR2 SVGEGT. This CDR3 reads CASSRGGRDTGELFF. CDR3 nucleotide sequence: TGTGCCAGCAGCCGGGGGGGGAGAGACACCGGGGAGCTGTTTTTT.

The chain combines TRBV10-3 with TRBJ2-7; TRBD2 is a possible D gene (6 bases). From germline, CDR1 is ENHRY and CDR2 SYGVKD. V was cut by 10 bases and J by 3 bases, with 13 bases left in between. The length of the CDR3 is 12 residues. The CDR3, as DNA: TGTGCCACACGACCTAGCGACTACGAGCAGTACTTC. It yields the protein CATRPSDYEQYF.

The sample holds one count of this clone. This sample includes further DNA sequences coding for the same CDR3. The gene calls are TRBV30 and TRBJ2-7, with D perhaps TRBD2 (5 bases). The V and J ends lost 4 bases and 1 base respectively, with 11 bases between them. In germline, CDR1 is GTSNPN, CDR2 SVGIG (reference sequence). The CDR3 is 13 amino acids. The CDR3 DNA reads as TGTGCCTGGACCCGGGGTGGATCCTACGAGCAGTACTTC. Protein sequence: CAWTRGGSYEQYF.

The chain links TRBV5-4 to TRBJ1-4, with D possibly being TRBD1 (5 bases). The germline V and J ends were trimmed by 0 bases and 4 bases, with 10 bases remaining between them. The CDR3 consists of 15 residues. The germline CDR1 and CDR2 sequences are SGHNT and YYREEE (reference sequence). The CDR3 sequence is CASSLDIRDNEKLFF. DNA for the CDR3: TGTGCCAGCAGCTTGGATATCAGGGATAATGAAAAACTGTTTTTT.